These 17 T cell receptor beta chains share one sample of origin, sequenced in a study of tumor and adjacent non-tumor tissue in lung cancer. The template was RNA from unsorted bulk tissue. The library came from three nested PCR rounds adapted from ARM-PCR protocols. TCRdb itself ran the multiplex PCR reads through MiXCR, one entry per CDR3 protein. Counted here are approximately 79,000 distinct CDR3 sequences, around 77% occurring once; the ten biggest clones make up about 9.2%. Sequences were obtained from lung tumor tissue. The receptors were sampled from a woman aged 35 to 49 with non-small cell lung cancer.

This clonotype was observed at least ten times. The rearrangement uses TRBV7-9 and TRBJ2-2, with D unresolved. V dropped 4 bases and J dropped 0 bases, with 6 bases sitting between them. This CDR3 spans 14 amino acids. Per the germline V gene, CDR1 is SEHNR and CDR2 is FQNEAQ (reference sequence). Here the CDR3 reads CASSWSANTGELFF. The CDR3 coding sequence is TGTGCCAGCAGCTGGTCGGCGAACACCGGGGAGCTGTTTTTT.

This chain links TRBV30 with TRBJ2-7, with TRBD1 matching over 8 bases. The CDR3 spans 14 residues. Losses at the gene ends were 0 bases for V and 5 bases for J; bases not matched to a gene: 6. In germline, CDR1 is GTSNPN, CDR2 SVGIG (reference sequence). The CDR3, as DNA: TGTGCCTGGAGTGTCAACAGGGGGTACGACGAGCAGTACTTC. Amino acids: CAWSVNRGYDEQYF.

Comment on this clonotype: At one boundary the junction diverges from the germline segment, which might be a read error. V and J are TRBV14 and TRBJ2-3; D call uncertain. The germline gives CDR1 SGHDN, CDR2 FVKESK. The CDR3 is made up of 17 amino acids. CDR3 nucleotides: TGTGCCAGCAACCAAGACGCGGCAAATGATGGCACAGATACGCAGTATTTT. Its protein product is CASNQDAANDGTDTQYF.

This clonotype was observed a handful of times. The V call is TRBV28, the J call TRBJ2-3, with a weak D call TRBD2 (6 bases). The V end was cut by 6 bases, the J end by 2 bases, with 21 bases between. Germline CDR1 reads MDHEN; CDR2 reads SYDVKM. The CDR3 loop spans 17 amino acids. The CDR3 sequence is CASSFKEAGLDTDTQYF. The CDR3 bases are TGTGCCAGCAGCTTCAAAGAAGCGGGTCTTGACACAGATACGCAGTATTTT.

J is TRBJ1-5 and V is TRBV6-6; D not certain. The length of the CDR3 is 14 residues. Germline V gene data show CDR1 as MNHNY and CDR2 as SVGAGI (reference sequence). V was shortened by 4 bases and J by 7 bases, with 14 bases between the two germline ends. The CDR3, as DNA: TGTGCCAGCAGTTTACATGGTTACAACCAGCCCCAGCATTTT. It yields the protein CASSLHGYNQPQHF.

Of note for this clonotype: This may be a read error: a much more frequent sequence differs by one nucleotide. In DNA, the CDR3 is TGCAGTGCCCATCAGAGGGCAGATACGCAGTATTTT. It encodes CSAHQRADTQYF. The chain recombines TRBV20-1 with TRBJ2-3; tentative D call: TRBD2 (5 bases). CDR1 and CDR2 from the germline V gene are DFQATT and SNEGSKA (reference sequence). The CDR3 length is 12 residues. V lost 6 bases and J 4 bases, leaving 11 bases between the germline ends.

A note on this clonotype: Germline and junction disagree at one end, which may indicate a read error. This chain joins TRBV29-1 and TRBJ1-1; 7 bases align to TRBD1. Germline CDR1 and CDR2: SQVTM and ANQGSEA. There are 14 residues in the CDR3. DNA of the CDR3: TGCAGCGTTTTAAAGGGGGCGGGATCCACTGAAACTTTCTTT. Encoded protein: CSVLKGAGSTETFF.

The gene calls are TRBV6-1 and TRBJ2-5, with D perhaps matching TRBD1 or TRBD2 (5 bases each). CDR3 length: 18 amino acids. The germline V and J ends were trimmed by 5 bases and 7 bases, with 29 bases remaining between them. Germline V gene sequence: CDR1 MNHNS, CDR2 SASEGT. This CDR3 is CASSYGVGRVGIRGTQYF. DNA for the CDR3: TGTGCCAGCAGTTACGGCGTGGGCAGGGTCGGCATCCGGGGGACCCAGTACTTC.

Details on this clonotype: At one end the junction does not follow the germline gene, possibly because of a read error. The V gene is TRBV10-2, the J gene TRBJ2-1; D is perhaps TRBD1 (8 bases). Germline CDR1 is WSHSY and CDR2 is SAAADI. The length of the CDR3 is 14 residues. The CDR3 region has the DNA TGCGCCAGCAATGTACAGGGGGGGAACAATGATCAGTTCTTC. Residues: CASNVQGGNNDQFF.

This clonotype was found once. This may be a read error, as it is one base from a much larger clone. V is TRBV20-1 and J is TRBJ2-7; TRBD1 agrees at 12 bases. The V segment lost 7 bases and the J segment 7 bases; nucleotides outside the gene matches: 20. The CDR3 is 17 residues long. CDR1 and CDR2 from the germline V gene are DFQATT and SNEGSKA (reference sequence). The CDR3 spells CSVSQSRDRGRMSEQYF. CDR3 nucleotides: TGCAGTGTTAGTCAGTCCCGGGACAGGGGGCGTATGAGTGAGCAGTACTTC.

For this clonotype: Germline is not matched at one junction end, which may reflect a read error. V gene TRBV25-1 combines with J gene TRBJ1-1, with 7 bases matching TRBD1. The germline gives CDR1 MGHDK, CDR2 SYGVNS. The CDR3 sequence is 18 residues long. In DNA form, the CDR3 reads TGTGCCAGCAGTCCTTCTTGGGAGAGGGGGCAATTGAACACTGAACCTTTCTTT. It yields the protein CASSPSWERGQLNTEPFF.

On this clonotype: Here the CDR3 omits its conserved ending phenylalanine or tryptophan, so a read error is the likely source. V is TRBV6-6 and J is TRBJ2-3; D remains unclear. CDR3 size: 12 residues. Germline CDR1 is MNHNY and CDR2 is SVGAGI (reference sequence). V was clipped by 10 bases and J by 5 bases, with 13 bases between them. The CDR3 loop reads CAISPNKDTQYS. DNA of the CDR3: TGTGCCATCAGCCCCAATAAAGATACGCAGTATTCT.

In the case of this clonotype: One end of the junction is discordant with germline, which a read error may explain. J is TRBJ2-5 and V is TRBV11-2; D is perhaps TRBD2 (5 bases). The germline V gene has CDR1 SGHAT and CDR2 FQNNGV. The CDR3 spans 18 residues. CDR3 DNA sequence: TGTGACAGCAGCTTAGTTAGGTATGGCCTAGCACCGCAAGAGACCCAGTACTTC. Translation gives CDSSLVRYGLAPQETQYF.

Regarding this clonotype: A much more abundant neighbour one base away suggests this may be a read error. V gene TRBV5-1 combines with J gene TRBJ1-5; 8 bases match TRBD2. Near its end, the DNA agrees better with TRBJ2-3, so the J call may be wrong. Germline V gene sequence: CDR1 SGHRS, CDR2 YFSETQ. The CDR3 length is 13 residues. In nucleotides, the CDR3 is TGCGCCAGCAGCTTGCTCGGGGGGGAGCCCCAGTATTTT. This codes for CASSLLGGEPQYF.

Worth noting for this clonotype: One junction end disagrees with the germline gene, perhaps due to a read error. The J gene is TRBJ2-1, the V gene TRBV11-2, with 8 positions matching TRBD2. This CDR3 spans 16 amino acids. CDR1 is SGHAT, CDR2 FQNNGV, per germline. Here the CDR3 reads CANSLLTGGLYNEQFF. The CDR3 DNA follows: TGTGCCAACAGCTTACTAACGGGGGGGCTCTACAATGAGCAGTTCTTC.

About this clonotype itself: The CDR3 ends on some other residue instead of the conserved phenylalanine or tryptophan, so this is likely a read error. The gene calls are TRBV5-4 and TRBJ1-3; 12 nucleotides line up with TRBD1. The CDR3 length is 15 residues. The germline CDR1 and CDR2 sequences are SGHNT and YYREEE (reference sequence). CDR3 amino acids: CASSQGQGARHIIYL. CDR3 sequence (DNA): TGTGCTAGCAGCCAGGGACAGGGGGCGCGACACATCATATATCTT.

As concerns this clonotype: One end of the junction fails to match germline, which may point to a read error. The V call is TRBV6-1, the J call TRBJ1-1; D unresolved. This CDR3 has 15 residues. Germline assignment: CDR1 MNHNS and CDR2 SASEGT. The CDR3 DNA follows: TGTGCCAGCAGCGAAAAAGGAGGCGCAGGCACTGAAGCTTCCTTT. Translated, it gives CASSEKGGAGTEASF.